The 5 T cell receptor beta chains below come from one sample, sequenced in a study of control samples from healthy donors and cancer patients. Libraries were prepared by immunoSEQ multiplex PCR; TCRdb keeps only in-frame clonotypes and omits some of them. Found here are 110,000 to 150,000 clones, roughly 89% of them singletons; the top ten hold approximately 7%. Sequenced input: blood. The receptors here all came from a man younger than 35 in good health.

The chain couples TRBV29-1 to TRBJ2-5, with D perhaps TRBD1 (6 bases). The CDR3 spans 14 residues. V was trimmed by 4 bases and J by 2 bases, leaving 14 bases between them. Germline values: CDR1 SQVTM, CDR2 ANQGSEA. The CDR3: CSVAIRDKQETQYF. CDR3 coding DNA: TGCAGCGTTGCAATCCGGGACAAACAAGAGACCCAGTACTTC.

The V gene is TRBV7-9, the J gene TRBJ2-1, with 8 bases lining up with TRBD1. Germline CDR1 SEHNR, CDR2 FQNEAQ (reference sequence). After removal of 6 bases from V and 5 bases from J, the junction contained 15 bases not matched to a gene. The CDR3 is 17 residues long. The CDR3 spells CASRHNFRDRLDNEQFF. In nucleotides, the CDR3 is TGTGCCAGCAGACACAACTTCCGGGACAGGTTAGACAATGAGCAGTTCTTC.

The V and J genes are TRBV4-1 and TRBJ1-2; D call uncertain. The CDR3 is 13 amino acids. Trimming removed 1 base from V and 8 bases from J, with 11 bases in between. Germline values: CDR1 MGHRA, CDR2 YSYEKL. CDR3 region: CASSQGDPLGYTF. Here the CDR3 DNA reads TGCGCCAGCAGCCAAGGAGACCCCCTAGGCTACACCTTC.

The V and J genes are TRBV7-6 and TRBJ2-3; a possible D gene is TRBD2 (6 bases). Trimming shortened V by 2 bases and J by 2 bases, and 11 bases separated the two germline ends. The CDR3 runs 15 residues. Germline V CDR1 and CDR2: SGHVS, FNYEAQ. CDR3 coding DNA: TGTGCCAGCAGCTTACTTCCGGGAGCCACAGATACGCAGTATTTT. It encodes CASSLLPGATDTQYF.

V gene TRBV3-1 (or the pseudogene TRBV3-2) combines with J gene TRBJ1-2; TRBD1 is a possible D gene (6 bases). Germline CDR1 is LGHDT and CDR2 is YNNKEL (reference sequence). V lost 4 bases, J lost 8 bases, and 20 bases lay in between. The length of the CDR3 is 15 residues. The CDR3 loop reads CASSPTKQGIRGYTF. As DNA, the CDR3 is TGTGCCAGCAGCCCTACAAAACAGGGAATCCGGGGCTACACCTTC.